This TCR beta chain was sequenced during a study of Tregs in tolerant kidney transplant recipients. Broader study findings: Donor-specific Treg expansion exceeded global Treg expansion in tolerant patients, suggesting antigen drive. Few patients were studied, so findings need validation in larger groups.

Mixed chimerism was transient after nonmyeloablative marrow transplants from related graft donors. Thawed PBMCs were FACS-sorted into unstimulated CD4+CD25+CD127- regulatory T cells, CD4+CD25- non-regulatory cells, CD4 and CD8 cells. The CDR3 is 13 residues long. Between the trimmed V and J ends, which lost 2 bases and 8 bases, there was a span of 13 bases. Germline V gene lookup returns CDR1 SEHNR and CDR2 FQNEAQ (reference sequence). Measured with immunoSEQ multiplex PCR; TCRdb has only the in-frame clones, and not every one. There are some 50,000 clones in the sample; about nine tenths occur only once, and about 16% lies in the top ten. About this clone: No antigen is known for it.

The source of this sequence is a human patient who received a combined kidney and bone marrow transplant. The graft donor may account for some of the T cells. The sample here was CD8+ T cells from blood (PBMCs), taken 12 months after the transplant. The chain recombines TRBV7-9 with TRBJ2-7, with D possibly TRBD2 on 5 matching bases. CDR3 region: CASSLSASSQQYF. CDR3 nucleotide sequence: TGTGCCAGCAGCTTATCGGCTAGCTCACAGCAGTACTTC.